This is a list of T cell receptor beta chains from one sample in a study of blood T cell repertoires in COVID-19. The protocol was immunoSEQ multiplex PCR, while the TCRdb copy is restricted to in-frame clones and leaves out a portion. The sample contains 110,000 to 150,000 clones, 82% of which appear only once. Sequenced material: peripheral blood. The receptors here all came from a woman older than 75 with acute or convalescent COVID-19. Each CDR3 is given without its conserved first and last residue. D genes are given only for firm matches.

D: NA
V: TRBV9
CDR3: ASSEQGSYNSPLH

D: TRBD2
V: TRBV27
CDR3: ASRDSGREETQY

D: NA
V: TRBV11-1
CDR3: ASSSLSSYNEQF

D: NA
V: TRBV10-2
CDR3: ASRQIAKNIQY

D: NA
V: TRBV5-1
CDR3: ASSLTVATGLRGYT

D: NA
V: TRBV27
CDR3: ASSLFPRGGFPGELF

D: TRBD1
V: TRBV24-1
CDR3: ATSDSLPPGQGNSPLH

D: TRBD2
V: TRBV9
CDR3: ASSLRAGGPPSEQY

D: NA
V: TRBV20-1
CDR3: SASFFGGGNEKLF

D: TRBD1
V: TRBV5-1
CDR3: ASSSGTGFLDEKLF